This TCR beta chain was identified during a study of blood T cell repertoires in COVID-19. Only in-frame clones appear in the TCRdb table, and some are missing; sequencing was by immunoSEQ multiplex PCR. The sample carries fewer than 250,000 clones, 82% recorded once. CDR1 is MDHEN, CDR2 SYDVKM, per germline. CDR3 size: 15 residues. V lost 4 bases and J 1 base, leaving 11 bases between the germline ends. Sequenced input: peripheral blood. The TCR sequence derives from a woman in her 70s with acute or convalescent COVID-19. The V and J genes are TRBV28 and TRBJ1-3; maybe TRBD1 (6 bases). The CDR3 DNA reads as TGTGCCAGCAGTTCCAGGGGACCGTCTGGAAACACCATATATTTT. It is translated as CASSSRGPSGNTIYF.